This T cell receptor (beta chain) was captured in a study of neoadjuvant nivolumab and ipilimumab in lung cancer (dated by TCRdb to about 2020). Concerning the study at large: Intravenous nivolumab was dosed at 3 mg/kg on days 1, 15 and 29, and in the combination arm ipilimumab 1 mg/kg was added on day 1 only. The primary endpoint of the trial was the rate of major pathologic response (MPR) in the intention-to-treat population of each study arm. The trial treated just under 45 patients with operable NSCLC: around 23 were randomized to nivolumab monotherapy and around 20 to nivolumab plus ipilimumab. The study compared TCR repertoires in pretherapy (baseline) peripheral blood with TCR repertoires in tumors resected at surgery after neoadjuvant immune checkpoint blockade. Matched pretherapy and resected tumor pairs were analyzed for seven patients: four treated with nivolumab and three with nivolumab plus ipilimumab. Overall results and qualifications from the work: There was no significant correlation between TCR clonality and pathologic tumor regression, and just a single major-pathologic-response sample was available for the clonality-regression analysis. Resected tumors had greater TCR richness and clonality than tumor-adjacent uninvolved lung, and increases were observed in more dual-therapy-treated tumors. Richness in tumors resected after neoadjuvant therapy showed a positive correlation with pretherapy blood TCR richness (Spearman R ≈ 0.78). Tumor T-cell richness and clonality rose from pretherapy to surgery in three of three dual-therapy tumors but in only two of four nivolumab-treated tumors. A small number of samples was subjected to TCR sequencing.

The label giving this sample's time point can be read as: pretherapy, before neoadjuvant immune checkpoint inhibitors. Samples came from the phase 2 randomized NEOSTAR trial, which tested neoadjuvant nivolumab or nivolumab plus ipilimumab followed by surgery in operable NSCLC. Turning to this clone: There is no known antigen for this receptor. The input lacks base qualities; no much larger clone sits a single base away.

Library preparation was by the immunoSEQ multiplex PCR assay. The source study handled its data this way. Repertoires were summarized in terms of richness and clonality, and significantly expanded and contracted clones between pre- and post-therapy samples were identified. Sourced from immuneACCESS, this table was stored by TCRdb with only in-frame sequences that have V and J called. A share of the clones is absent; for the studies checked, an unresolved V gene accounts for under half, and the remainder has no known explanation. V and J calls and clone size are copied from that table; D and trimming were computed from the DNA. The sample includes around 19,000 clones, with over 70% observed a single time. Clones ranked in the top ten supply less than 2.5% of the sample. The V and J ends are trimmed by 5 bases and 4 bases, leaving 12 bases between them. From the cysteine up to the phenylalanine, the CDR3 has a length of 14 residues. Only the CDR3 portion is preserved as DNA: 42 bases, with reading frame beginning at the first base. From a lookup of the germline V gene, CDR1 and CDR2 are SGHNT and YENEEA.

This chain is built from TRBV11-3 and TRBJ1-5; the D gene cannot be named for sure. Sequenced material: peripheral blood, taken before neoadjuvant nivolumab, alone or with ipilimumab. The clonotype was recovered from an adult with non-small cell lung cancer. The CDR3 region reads CASSTTDRNQPQHF. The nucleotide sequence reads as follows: TGTGCCAGCAGCACGACGGACCGGAATCAGCCCCAGCATTTT.